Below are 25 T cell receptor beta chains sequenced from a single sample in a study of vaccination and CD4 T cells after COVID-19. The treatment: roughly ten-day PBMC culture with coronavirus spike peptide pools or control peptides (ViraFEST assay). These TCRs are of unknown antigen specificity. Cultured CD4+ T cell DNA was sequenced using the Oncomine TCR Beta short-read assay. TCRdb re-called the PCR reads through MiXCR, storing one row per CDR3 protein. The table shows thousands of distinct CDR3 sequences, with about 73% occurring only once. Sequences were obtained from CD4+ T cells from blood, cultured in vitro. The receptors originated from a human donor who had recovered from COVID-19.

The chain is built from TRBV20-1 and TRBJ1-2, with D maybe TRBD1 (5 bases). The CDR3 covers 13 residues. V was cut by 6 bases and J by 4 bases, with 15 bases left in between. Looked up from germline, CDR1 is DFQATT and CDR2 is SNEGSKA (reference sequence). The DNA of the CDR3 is TGCAGTGCCGAGGGGTCTTTAGGCTATGGCTACACCTTC. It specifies CSAEGSLGYGYTF.

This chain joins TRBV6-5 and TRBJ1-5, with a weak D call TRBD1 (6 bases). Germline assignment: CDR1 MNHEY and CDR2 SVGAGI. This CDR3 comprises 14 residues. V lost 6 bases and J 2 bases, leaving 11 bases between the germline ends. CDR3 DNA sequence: TGTGCCAGCAGCTACAGGGCGGGCAATCAGCCCCAGCATTTT. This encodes CASSYRAGNQPQHF.

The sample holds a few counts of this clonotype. The CDR3 DNA sequence: TGCAGTGCTAGAGGCACTTTGGGGGGCACTGAAGCTTTCTTT. Amino acid sequence: CSARGTLGGTEAFF. This chain connects TRBV20-1 to TRBJ1-1; maybe TRBD1 (5 bases). The V end lost 1 base, the J end lost 4 bases, and 13 bases lay between the germline ends. Germline-derived CDR1 and CDR2 are DFQATT and SNEGSKA (reference sequence). There are 14 residues in the CDR3.

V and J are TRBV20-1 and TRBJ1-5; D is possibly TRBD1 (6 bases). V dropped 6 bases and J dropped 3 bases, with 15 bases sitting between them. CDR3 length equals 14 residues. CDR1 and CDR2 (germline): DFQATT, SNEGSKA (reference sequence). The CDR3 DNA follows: TGCAGTGCCAGCTCCAACAGGGTCAATCAGCCCCAGCATTTT. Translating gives CSASSNRVNQPQHF.

The CDR3 DNA sequence: TGTGCCATCAGTGAGTCGATGGGGGGCGAGAGCTGCACCTTC. Amino acids: CAISESMGGESCTF. The chain combines TRBV10-3 with TRBJ1-2, with D perhaps TRBD1 (6 bases). V shed 0 bases and J shed 13 bases, with 18 bases lying between them. CDR1 ENHRY and CDR2 SYGVKD come from the germline V gene. The CDR3 covers 14 residues.

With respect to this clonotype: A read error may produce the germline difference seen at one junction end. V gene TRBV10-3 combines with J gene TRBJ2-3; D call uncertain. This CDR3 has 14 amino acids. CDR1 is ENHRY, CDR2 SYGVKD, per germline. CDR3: CAISGINSTDMQYF. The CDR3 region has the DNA TGTGCCATCAGTGGGATAAATAGCACAGATATGCAGTATTTT.

The CDR3: CASSSPRGRSNTGELFF. The CDR3 DNA is TGTGCCAGCAGCTCCCCGAGGGGGAGGTCCAACACCGGGGAGCTGTTTTTT. The chain joins TRBV11-1 to TRBJ2-2; either TRBD1 or TRBD2 may fit D (6 bases each). The V and J ends lost 4 bases and 2 bases respectively, with 17 bases between them. The CDR3 is 17 amino acids. CDR1 and CDR2 (germline): SGHAT, FQDESV (reference sequence). Variable domain in full (rest from reference TRBV11-1 and TRBJ2-2): EAEVAQSPRYKITEKSQAVAFWCDPISGHATLYWYRQILGQGPELLVQFQDESVVDDSQLPKDRFSAERLKGVDSTLKIQPAELGDSAMYLCASSSPRGRSNTGELFFGEGSRLTVL.

CDR3 in amino acids: CASSLVGTVSYEQYF. CDR3 coding DNA: TGTGCCAGCAGCTTAGTCGGGACCGTCTCCTACGAGCAGTACTTC. J is TRBJ2-7 and V is TRBV11-3, with D perhaps TRBD1 or TRBD2 (5 bases each). There are 15 residues in the CDR3. V was cut by 1 base and J by 0 bases, with 10 bases left in between. The V gene's germline CDR1 is SGHNT and CDR2 YENEEA.

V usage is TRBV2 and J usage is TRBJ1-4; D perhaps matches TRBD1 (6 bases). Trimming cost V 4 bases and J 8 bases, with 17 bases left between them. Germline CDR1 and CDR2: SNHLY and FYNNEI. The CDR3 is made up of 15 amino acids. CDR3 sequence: CASSGTLGGREKLFF. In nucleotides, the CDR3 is TGTGCCAGCAGTGGAACTCTTGGGGGGCGAGAAAAACTGTTTTTT.

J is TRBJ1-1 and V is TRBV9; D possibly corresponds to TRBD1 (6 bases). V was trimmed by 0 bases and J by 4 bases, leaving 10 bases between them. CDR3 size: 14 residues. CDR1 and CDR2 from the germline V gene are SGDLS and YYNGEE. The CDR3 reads CASSVVRGSTEAFF. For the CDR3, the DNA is TGTGCCAGCAGCGTAGTAAGGGGGAGCACTGAAGCTTTCTTT. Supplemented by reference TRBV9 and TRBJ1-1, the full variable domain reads DSGVTQTPKHLITATGQRVTLRCSPRSGDLSVYWYQQSLDQGLQFLIQYYNGEERAKGNILERFSAQQFPDLHSELNLSSLELGDSALYFCASSVVRGSTEAFFGQGTRLTVV.

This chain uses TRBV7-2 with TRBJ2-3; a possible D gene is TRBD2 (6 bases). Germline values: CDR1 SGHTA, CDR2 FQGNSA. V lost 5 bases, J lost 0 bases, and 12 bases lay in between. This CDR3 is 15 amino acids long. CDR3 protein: CASSPGRYSTDTQYF. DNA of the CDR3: TGTGCCAGCAGCCCGGGGAGGTACAGCACAGATACGCAGTATTTT.

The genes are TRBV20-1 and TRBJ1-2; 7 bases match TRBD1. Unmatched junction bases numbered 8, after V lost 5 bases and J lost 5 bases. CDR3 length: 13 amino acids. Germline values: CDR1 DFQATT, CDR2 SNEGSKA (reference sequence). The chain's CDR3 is CSAPRTGRYGYTF. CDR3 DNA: TGCAGTGCTCCTAGGACAGGACGATATGGCTACACCTTC.

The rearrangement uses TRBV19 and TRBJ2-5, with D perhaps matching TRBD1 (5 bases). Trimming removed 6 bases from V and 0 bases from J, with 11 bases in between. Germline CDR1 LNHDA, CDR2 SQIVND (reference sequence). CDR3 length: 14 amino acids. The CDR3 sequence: CASSPPGHQETQYF. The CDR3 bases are TGTGCCAGTAGCCCCCCAGGGCACCAAGAGACCCAGTACTTC.

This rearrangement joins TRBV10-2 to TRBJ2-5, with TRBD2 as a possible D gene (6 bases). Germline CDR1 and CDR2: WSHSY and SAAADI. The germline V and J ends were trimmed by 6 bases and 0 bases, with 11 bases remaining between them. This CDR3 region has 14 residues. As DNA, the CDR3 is TGCGCCAGCAGGGAGGGCCCGAACCAAGAGACCCAGTACTTC. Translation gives CASREGPNQETQYF.

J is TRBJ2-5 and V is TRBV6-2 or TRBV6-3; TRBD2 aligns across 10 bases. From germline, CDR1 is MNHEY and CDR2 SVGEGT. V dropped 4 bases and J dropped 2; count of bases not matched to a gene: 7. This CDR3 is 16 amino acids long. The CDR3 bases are TGTGCCAGCAGTTCCCAGGGACTAGCGTCTCAAGAGACCCAGTACTTC. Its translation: CASSSQGLASQETQYF.

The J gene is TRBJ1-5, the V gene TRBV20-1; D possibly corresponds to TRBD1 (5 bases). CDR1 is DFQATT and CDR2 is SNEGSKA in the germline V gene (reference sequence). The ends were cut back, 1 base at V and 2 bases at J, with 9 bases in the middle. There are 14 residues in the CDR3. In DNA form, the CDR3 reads TGCAGTGCTAGAGGGTGGGGGGGCAATCAGCCCCAGCATTTT. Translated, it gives CSARGWGGNQPQHF.

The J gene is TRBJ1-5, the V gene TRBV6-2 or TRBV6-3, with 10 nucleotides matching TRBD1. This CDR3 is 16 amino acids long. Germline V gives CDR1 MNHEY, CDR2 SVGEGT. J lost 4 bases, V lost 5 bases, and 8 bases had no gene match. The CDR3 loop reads CASSHTRTGGNQPQHF. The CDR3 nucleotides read TGTGCCAGCAGTCATACCCGGACAGGGGGAAATCAGCCCCAGCATTTT.

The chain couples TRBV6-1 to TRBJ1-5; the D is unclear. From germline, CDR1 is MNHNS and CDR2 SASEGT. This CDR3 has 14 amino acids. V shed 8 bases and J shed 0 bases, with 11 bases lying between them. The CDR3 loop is CASQESFSNQPQHF. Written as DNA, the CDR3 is TGTGCCAGCCAGGAGTCCTTTAGCAATCAGCCCCAGCATTTT.

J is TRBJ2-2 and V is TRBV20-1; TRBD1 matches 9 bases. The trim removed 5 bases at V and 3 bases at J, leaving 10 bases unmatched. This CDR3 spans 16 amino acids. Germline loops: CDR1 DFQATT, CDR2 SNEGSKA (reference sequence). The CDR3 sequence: CSASKQGAFDTGELFF. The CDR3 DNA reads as TGCAGTGCTTCCAAACAGGGGGCGTTTGACACCGGGGAGCTGTTTTTT.

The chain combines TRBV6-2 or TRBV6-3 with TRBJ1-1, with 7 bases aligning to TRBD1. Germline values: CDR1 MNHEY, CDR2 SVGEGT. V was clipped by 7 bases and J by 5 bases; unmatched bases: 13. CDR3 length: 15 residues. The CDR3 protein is CASIKSQGTGTEAFF. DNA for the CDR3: TGTGCCAGCATTAAATCACAGGGGACGGGTACTGAAGCTTTCTTT.

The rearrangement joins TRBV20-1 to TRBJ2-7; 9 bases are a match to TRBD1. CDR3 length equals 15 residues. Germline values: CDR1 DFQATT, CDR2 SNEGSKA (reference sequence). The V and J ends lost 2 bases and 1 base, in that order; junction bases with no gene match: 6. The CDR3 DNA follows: TGCAGTGCTAGACCCCGGGACAGGGTTTCCTACGAGCAGTACTTC. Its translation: CSARPRDRVSYEQYF.

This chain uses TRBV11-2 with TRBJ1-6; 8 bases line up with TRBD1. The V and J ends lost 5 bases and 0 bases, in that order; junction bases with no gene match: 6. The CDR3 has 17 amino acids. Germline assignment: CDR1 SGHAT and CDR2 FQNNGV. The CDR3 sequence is CASSPRTGSSYNSPLHF. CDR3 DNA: TGTGCCAGCAGCCCTAGGACAGGGAGCTCCTATAATTCACCCCTCCACTTT.

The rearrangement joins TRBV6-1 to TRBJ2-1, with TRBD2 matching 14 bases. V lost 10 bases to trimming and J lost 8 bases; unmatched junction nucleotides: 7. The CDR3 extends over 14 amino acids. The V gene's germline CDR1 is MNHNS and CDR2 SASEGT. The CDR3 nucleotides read TGTGCCACCAGGACTAGCGGGAGGCGGGATGAGCAGTTCTTC. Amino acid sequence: CATRTSGRRDEQFF.

As DNA, the CDR3 is TGTGCCAGCAGCCTTTCAGGAGGAGAGCAGTACTTC. This gives the protein CASSLSGGEQYF. This chain connects TRBV21-1 to TRBJ2-7; the D segment call TRBD2 is taken from the table without a DNA check. TRBV21-1 constitutes a pseudogene. The CDR3 has 12 residues.

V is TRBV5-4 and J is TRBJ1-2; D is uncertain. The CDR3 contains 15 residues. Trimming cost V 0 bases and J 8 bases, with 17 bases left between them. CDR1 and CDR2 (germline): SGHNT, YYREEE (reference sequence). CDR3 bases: TGTGCCAGCAGCTTGGGTATGGGCAGGACGGAGGGCTACACCTTC. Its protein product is CASSLGMGRTEGYTF.